One sample yielded the 21 T cell receptor beta chains listed below, sequenced in a study of T cells in Graves' hyperthyroidism and ophthalmopathy. The TCR beta CDR3 regions underwent amplification using RNA transcripts as the source. HTBI primers drove first-round RT-PCR of the TCR CDR3. TCRdb itself ran the multiplex PCR reads through MiXCR, one entry per CDR3 protein. The data show under 300,000 distinct CDR3 sequences, around 20% seen once. The sequencing sample was made of blood. The receptors shown here come from a man aged 25-40 years with Graves' ophthalmopathy.

This clonotype was seen many times. The genes are TRBV14 and TRBJ2-7; D unresolved. CDR3 length: 12 residues. The germline CDR1 and CDR2 sequences are SGHDN and FVKESK. Trimming removed 0 bases from V and 5 bases from J, with 5 bases in between. Here the CDR3 DNA reads TGTGCCAGCAGCCAAGATCTGGACGAGCAGTACTTC. This encodes CASSQDLDEQYF. Filled out from reference TRBV14 and TRBJ2-7, the complete variable domain reads EAGVTQFPSHSVIEKGQTVTLRCDPISGHDNLYWYRRVMGKEIKFLLHFVKESKQDESGMPNNRFLAERTGGTYSTLKVQPAELEDSGVYFCASSQDLDEQYFGPGTRLTVT.

This clonotype was detected only a few times. V is TRBV9 and J is TRBJ2-7, with TRBD2 matching over 10 bases. There are 15 residues in the CDR3. The V gene's germline CDR1 is SGDLS and CDR2 YYNGEE. V shed 0 bases, J shed 4 bases, and the junction held 4 bases outside the gene matches. The CDR3 DNA is TGTGCCAGCAGCGTAGGCCTAGCGGGAGTGTACGAGCAGTACTTC. Encoded protein: CASSVGLAGVYEQYF.

The chain links TRBV19 to TRBJ1-1, with D unresolved. This CDR3 is 15 amino acids long. Looked up from germline, CDR1 is LNHDA and CDR2 is SQIVND (reference sequence). Trimming cost V 5 bases and J 0 bases, with 13 bases left between them. CDR3 residues: CASSPLTPLNTEAFF. In nucleotides, the CDR3 is TGTGCCAGTAGTCCCCTGACACCATTGAACACTGAAGCTTTCTTT. The full variable domain, in which reference TRBV19 and TRBJ1-1 provide the parts outside the CDR3, is DGGITQSPKYLFRKEGQNVTLSCEQNLNHDAMYWYRQDPGQGLRLIYYSQIVNDFQKGDIAEGYSVSREKKESFPLTVTSAQKNPTAFYLCASSPLTPLNTEAFFGQGTRLTVV.

This clonotype appeared many times. This rearrangement joins TRBV5-1 to TRBJ2-1, with 8 bases aligning to TRBD2. The CDR3 loop spans 17 amino acids. From germline, CDR1 is SGHRS and CDR2 YFSETQ. Unmatched junction bases numbered 12, after V lost 0 bases and J lost 7 bases. The DNA of the CDR3 is TGCGCCAGCAGCTTGGCCGTCCGAGCGGGAGTGGGGAATGAGCAGTTCTTC. Protein sequence: CASSLAVRAGVGNEQFF.

A few counts support this clonotype. The chain has TRBV11-1 and TRBJ1-1; no firm D call. V shed 3 bases and J shed 7 bases, with 9 bases lying between them. The CDR3 spans 12 residues. Germline CDR1 reads SGHAT; CDR2 reads FQDESV (reference sequence). The CDR3 protein is CASSLTALEAFF. For the CDR3, the DNA is TGTGCCAGCAGCTTGACCGCGCTTGAAGCTTTCTTT.

At least ten counts were recorded for this clonotype. The rearrangement joins TRBV20-1 to TRBJ1-1; tentative D call: TRBD1 (6 bases). Trimming left V 3 bases short and J 8 bases short, with 13 bases between. The CDR3 contains 12 residues. Per germline, CDR1 DFQATT and CDR2 SNEGSKA (reference sequence). The CDR3 nucleotides read TGCAGTGCTAGTCGAAACAGGGAGGAAGCTTTCTTT. Protein product: CSASRNREEAFF.

This clonotype was seen more than once but under ten times. The chain joins TRBV5-8 to TRBJ1-5; D is possibly TRBD1 (6 bases). Between the trimmed V and J ends, which lost 6 bases and 0 bases, there was a span of 22 bases. The CDR3 has 18 amino acids. Germline V gene data show CDR1 as SGHTS and CDR2 as YDEGEE. For the CDR3, the DNA is TGTGCCAGCATTCCCAAACGGACAGACCACTATAGCAATCAGCCCCAGCATTTT. It yields the protein CASIPKRTDHYSNQPQHF.

The rearrangement joins TRBV12-3 or TRBV12-4 to TRBJ1-5, with D unclear. Trimming stripped 6 bases from V and 0 bases from J, with 9 bases between. This CDR3 has 14 amino acids. CDR3 region: CASSPADSNQPQHF. For the CDR3, the DNA is TGTGCCAGCAGCCCCGCGGATAGCAATCAGCCCCAGCATTTT.

For this clonotype: One junction end does not reproduce the germline sequence, and a read error may be involved. The chain combines TRBV11-2 with TRBJ2-5; 11 bases line up with TRBD1. CDR1 is SGHAT and CDR2 is FQNNGV in the germline V gene. This CDR3 has 16 residues. The CDR3: CASSLARGDRGETQYF. CDR3 nucleotide sequence: TGTGCCAGCAGTTTAGCGCGGGGGGACAGGGGGGAGACCCAGTACTTC. The full variable domain, its missing parts supplied by reference TRBV11-2 and TRBJ2-5, is EAGVAQSPRYKIIEKRQSVAFWCNPISGHATLYWYQQILGQGPKLLIQFQNNGVVDDSQLPKDRFSAERLKGVDSTLKIQPAKLEDSAVYLCASSLARGDRGETQYFGPGTRLLVL.

This clonotype was seen more than once but under ten times. This chain joins TRBV7-9 and TRBJ1-4; no clear D gene. The germline V gene encodes CDR1 SEHNR and CDR2 FQNEAQ (reference sequence). V was cut by 5 bases and J by 0 bases, with 10 bases left in between. The CDR3 extends over 15 amino acids. This CDR3 reads CASSATDATNEKLFF. In DNA, the CDR3 is TGTGCCAGCAGCGCGACCGATGCAACTAATGAAAAACTGTTTTTT.

This clonotype was seen a few times. This chain joins TRBV27 and TRBJ2-5; D is possibly TRBD2 (5 bases). Germline assignment: CDR1 MNHEY and CDR2 SMNVEV (reference sequence). CDR3 length equals 13 residues. V gave up 6 bases and J gave up 4 bases, with 12 bases separating them. CDR3 amino acids: CASRRTRVETQYF. The DNA of the CDR3 is TGTGCCAGCAGGCGTACTAGAGTAGAGACCCAGTACTTC.

This clonotype was seen many times. V and J are TRBV28 and TRBJ2-7; a weak D match, TRBD1 (6 bases). The V gene's germline CDR1 is MDHEN and CDR2 SYDVKM. Trimming took 6 bases from V and 7 from J, leaving 19 bases between them. This CDR3 is built from 14 residues. DNA for the CDR3: TGTGCCAGCAGCCGACTGGGGACAAGACTTGAGCAGTACTTC. Its protein is CASSRLGTRLEQYF.

This clonotype was observed once. The J gene is TRBJ1-1, the V gene TRBV4-1; TRBD1 agrees at 8 bases. CDR1 is MGHRA, CDR2 YSYEKL, per germline. The V segment lost 2 bases and the J segment 3 bases; nucleotides outside the gene matches: 5. The CDR3 is 15 amino acids. The CDR3 coding sequence is TGCGCCAGCAGCCAACGGGACAGGTGGGACACTGAAGCTTTCTTT. It translates to CASSQRDRWDTEAFF.

The CDR3 DNA sequence: TGTGCCAGCAGCCCCGGACTAGCGGGAGGGTACCAAGAGACCCAGTACTTC. This translates into CASSPGLAGGYQETQYF. The genes are TRBV2 and TRBJ2-5, with 15 nucleotides matching TRBD2. This CDR3 is 17 amino acids long. The V segment lost 6 bases and the J segment 0 bases; nucleotides outside the gene matches: 5. Looked up from germline, CDR1 is SNHLY and CDR2 is FYNNEI.

The chain joins TRBV12-5 to TRBJ1-4, with TRBD1 as a possible D gene (5 bases). The CDR3 is made up of 15 amino acids. V lost 2 bases to trimming and J lost 8 bases, with 15 bases between them. Germline V gene sequence: CDR1 LGHNT, CDR2 FRNRAP. The CDR3 DNA follows: TGTGCTAGTGGTTTGTTAACCGGGACGTCAGAAAAACTGTTTTTT. Translating gives CASGLLTGTSEKLFF.

CDR3: CASSLSPPDATNEKLFF. In DNA form, the CDR3 reads TGTGCCAGCAGTTTATCGCCCCCGGATGCAACTAATGAAAAACTGTTTTTT. This rearrangement joins TRBV27 to TRBJ1-4; D ambiguous. CDR3 length: 17 residues. V was shortened by 0 bases and J by 0 bases, with 11 bases between the two germline ends. Germline V gene data show CDR1 as MNHEY and CDR2 as SMNVEV (reference sequence).

This clonotype appeared a few times. This rearrangement joins TRBV6-1 to TRBJ2-3; no clear D. The germline V gene has CDR1 MNHNS and CDR2 SASEGT. This CDR3 is 15 amino acids long. V lost 0 bases, J lost 2 bases, and 9 bases lay in between. Written as DNA, the CDR3 is TGTGCCAGCAGTGAAGCGACCGGGTTCACAGATACGCAGTATTTT. It is translated as CASSEATGFTDTQYF.

Ten or more counts support this clonotype. This chain uses TRBV9 with TRBJ1-1; tentatively, D is TRBD1 (6 bases). The CDR3 length is 16 residues. V shed 4 bases and J shed 0 bases, with 16 bases lying between them. Germline values: CDR1 SGDLS, CDR2 YYNGEE. The CDR3 sequence is CASSPEAGAVNTEAFF. In DNA, the CDR3 is TGTGCCAGCAGCCCCGAAGCAGGGGCGGTGAACACTGAAGCTTTCTTT.

This clonotype was observed a few times. The V call is TRBV7-3, the J call TRBJ2-3; 9 bases fit TRBD2. The ends lost 5 bases at V and 6 bases at J; junction bases unmatched: 9. There are 15 residues in the CDR3. Germline CDR1 reads SGHTA; CDR2 reads FQGTGA. The CDR3 here is CASSRDRTSVDTQYF. The DNA for the CDR3 is TGTGCCAGCAGCAGAGATAGGACTAGCGTGGATACGCAGTATTTT. The variable domain in full, with the rest retrieved from reference TRBV7-3 and TRBJ2-3, is GAGVSQTPSNKVTEKGKYVELRCDPISGHTALYWYRQSLGQGPEFLIYFQGTGAADDSGLPNDRFFAVRPEGSVSTLKIQRTERGDSAVYLCASSRDRTSVDTQYFGPGTRLTVL.

This chain links TRBV19 with TRBJ1-2; D is uncertain. V gave up 10 bases and J gave up 6 bases, with 18 bases separating them. The germline gives CDR1 LNHDA, CDR2 SQIVND (reference sequence). The CDR3 extends over 13 amino acids. CDR3 loop: CATHSGGGDGYTF. The CDR3 DNA reads TGTGCCACCCACAGTGGCGGTGGAGATGGCTACACCTTC.

This clonotype was recorded at least ten times. One end of the junction varies from germline; a read error may be responsible. The chain links TRBV28 to TRBJ1-1, with D possibly being TRBD1 (5 bases). CDR3 length: 13 residues. The germline CDR1 and CDR2 sequences are MDHEN and SYDVKM. CDR3 residues: CASSLSGRQEAFF. For the CDR3, the DNA is TGTGCCAGCAGCTTATCGGGACGCCAAGAAGCTTTCTTT.